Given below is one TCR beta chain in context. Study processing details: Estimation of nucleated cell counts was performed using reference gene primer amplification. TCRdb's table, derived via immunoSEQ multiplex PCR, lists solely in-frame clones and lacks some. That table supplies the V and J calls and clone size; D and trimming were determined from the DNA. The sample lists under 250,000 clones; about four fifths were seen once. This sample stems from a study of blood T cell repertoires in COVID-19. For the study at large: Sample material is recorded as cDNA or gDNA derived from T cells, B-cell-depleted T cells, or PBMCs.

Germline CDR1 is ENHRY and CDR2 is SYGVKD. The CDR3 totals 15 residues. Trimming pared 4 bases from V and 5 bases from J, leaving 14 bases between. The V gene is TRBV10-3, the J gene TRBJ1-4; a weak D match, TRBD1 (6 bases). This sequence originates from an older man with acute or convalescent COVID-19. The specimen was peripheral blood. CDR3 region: CAISARDIGNEKLFF. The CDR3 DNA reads TGTGCCATCAGTGCCCGGGACATTGGAAATGAAAAACTGTTTTTT.